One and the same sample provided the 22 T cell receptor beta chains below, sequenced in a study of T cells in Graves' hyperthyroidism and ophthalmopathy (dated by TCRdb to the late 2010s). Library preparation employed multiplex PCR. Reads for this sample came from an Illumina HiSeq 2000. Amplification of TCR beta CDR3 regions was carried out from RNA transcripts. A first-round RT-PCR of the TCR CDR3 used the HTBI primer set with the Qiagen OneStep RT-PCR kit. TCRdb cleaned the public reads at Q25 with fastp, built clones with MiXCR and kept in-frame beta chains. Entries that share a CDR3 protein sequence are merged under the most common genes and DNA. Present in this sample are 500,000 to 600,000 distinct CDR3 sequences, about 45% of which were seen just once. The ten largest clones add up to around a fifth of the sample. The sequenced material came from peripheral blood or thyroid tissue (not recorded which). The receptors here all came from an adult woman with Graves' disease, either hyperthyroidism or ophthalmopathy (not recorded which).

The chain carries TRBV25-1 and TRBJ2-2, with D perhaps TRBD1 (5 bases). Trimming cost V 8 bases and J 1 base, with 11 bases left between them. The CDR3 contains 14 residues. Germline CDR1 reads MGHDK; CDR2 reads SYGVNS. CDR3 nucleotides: TGTGCCAGCTGGGATAGGGGGAACACCGGGGAGCTGTTTTTT. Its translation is CASWDRGNTGELFF.

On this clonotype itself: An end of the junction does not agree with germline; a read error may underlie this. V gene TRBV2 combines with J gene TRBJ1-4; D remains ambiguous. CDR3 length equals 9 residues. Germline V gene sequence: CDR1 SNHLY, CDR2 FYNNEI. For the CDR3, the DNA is TGTGCCAGCAGTGAAGCGCGAGGGTTT. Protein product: CASSEARGF.

The CDR3 sequence: CASSSPFYSNQPQHF. In nucleotides, the CDR3 is TGTGCCAGCAGTTCCCCTTTCTATAGCAATCAGCCCCAGCATTTT. The rearrangement uses TRBV12-3 or TRBV12-4 and TRBJ1-5; D is unresolved. The CDR3 has 15 residues. The ends were cut back, 4 bases at V and 0 bases at J, with 10 bases in the middle.

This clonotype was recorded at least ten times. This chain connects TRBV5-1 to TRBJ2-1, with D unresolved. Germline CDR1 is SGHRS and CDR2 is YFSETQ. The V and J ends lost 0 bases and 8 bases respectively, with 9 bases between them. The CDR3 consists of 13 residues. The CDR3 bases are TGCGCCAGCAGCTTGGTTGAGTCCTATGAGCAGTTCTTC. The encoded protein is CASSLVESYEQFF.

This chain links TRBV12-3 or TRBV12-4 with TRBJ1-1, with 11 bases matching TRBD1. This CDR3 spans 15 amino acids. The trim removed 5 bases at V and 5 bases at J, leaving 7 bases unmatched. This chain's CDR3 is CASSTRTGGRTEAFF. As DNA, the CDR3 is TGTGCCAGCAGTACCCGGACAGGGGGCAGGACTGAAGCTTTCTTT.

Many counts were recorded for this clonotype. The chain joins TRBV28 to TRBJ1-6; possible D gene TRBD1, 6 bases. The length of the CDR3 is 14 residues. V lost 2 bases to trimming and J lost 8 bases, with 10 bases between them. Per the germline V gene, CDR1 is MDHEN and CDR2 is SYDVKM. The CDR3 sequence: CASSLPNRDSPLHF. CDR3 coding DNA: TGTGCCAGCAGTTTACCAAACAGGGATTCACCCCTCCACTTT.

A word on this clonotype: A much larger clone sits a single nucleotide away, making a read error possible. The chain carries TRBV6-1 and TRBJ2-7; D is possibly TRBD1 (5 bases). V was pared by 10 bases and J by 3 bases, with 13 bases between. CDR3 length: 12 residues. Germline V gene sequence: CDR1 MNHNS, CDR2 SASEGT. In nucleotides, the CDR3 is TGTGCCACTCGCGGAAGGGGCTACGAGCAGTACTTC. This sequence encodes CATRGRGYEQYF.

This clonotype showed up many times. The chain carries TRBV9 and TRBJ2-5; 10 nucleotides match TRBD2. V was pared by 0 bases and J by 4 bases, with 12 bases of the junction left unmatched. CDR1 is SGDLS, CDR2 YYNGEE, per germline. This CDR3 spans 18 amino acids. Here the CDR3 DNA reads TGTGCCAGCAGCGTAGATTCTTCTAGCGGGAGAGGGGGAGAGACCCAGTACTTC. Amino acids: CASSVDSSSGRGGETQYF.

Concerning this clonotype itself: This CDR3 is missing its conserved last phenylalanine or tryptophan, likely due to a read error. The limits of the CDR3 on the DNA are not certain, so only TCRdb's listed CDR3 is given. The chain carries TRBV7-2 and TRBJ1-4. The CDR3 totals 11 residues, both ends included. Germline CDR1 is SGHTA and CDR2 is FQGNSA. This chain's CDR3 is CASSSAPEWDY.

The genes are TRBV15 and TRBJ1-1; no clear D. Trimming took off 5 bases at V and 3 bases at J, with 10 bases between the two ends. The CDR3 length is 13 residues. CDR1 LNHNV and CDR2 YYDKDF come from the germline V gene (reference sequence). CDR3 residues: CATSGSRDTEAFF. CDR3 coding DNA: TGTGCCACCAGCGGTTCTCGGGACACTGAAGCTTTCTTT.

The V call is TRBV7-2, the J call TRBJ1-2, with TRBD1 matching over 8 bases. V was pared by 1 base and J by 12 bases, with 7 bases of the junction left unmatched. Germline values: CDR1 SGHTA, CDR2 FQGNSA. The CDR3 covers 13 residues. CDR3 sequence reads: CTSSLVTGGSDTF. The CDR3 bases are TGTACCAGCAGCTTAGTTACAGGGGGGAGTGACACCTTC.

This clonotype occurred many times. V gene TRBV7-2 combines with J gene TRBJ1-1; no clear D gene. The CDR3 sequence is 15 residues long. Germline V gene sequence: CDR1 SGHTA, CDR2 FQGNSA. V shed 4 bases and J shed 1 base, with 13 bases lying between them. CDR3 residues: CASSWNWGGNTEAFF. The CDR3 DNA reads TGTGCCAGCAGCTGGAATTGGGGTGGGAACACTGAAGCTTTCTTT.

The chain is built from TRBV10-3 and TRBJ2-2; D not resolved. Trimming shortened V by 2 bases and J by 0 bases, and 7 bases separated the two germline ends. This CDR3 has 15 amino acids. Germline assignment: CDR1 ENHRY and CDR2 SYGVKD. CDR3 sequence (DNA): TGTGCCATCAGTGAGGGGAACGCGAACACCGGGGAGCTGTTTTTT. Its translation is CAISEGNANTGELFF.

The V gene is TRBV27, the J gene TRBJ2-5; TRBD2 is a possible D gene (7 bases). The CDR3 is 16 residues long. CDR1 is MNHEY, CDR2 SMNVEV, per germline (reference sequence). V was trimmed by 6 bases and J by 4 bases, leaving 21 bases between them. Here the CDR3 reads CASREAGLGGLETQYF. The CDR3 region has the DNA TGTGCCAGCAGGGAGGCGGGGCTCGGGGGGCTAGAGACCCAGTACTTC.

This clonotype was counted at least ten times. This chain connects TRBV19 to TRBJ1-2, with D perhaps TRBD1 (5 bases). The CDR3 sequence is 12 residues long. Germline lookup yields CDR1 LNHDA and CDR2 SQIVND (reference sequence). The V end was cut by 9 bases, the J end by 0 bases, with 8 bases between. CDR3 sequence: CASGGPNYGYTF. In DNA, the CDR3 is TGTGCCAGCGGGGGACCTAACTATGGCTACACCTTC.

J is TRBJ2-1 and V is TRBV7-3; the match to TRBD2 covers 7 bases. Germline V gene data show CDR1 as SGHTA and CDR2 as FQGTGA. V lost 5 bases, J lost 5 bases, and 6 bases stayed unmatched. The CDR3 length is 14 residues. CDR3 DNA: TGTGCCAGCAGCCCCCGGGACTACGACAATGAGCAGTTCTTC. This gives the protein CASSPRDYDNEQFF.

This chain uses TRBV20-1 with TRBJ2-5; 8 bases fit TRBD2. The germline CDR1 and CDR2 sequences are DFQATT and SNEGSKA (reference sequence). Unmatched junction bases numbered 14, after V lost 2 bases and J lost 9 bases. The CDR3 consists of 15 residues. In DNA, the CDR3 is TGCAGTGCTAGAAGAGGTCTCCTTAGCGGGACGGCCCAGTACTTC. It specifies CSARRGLLSGTAQYF.

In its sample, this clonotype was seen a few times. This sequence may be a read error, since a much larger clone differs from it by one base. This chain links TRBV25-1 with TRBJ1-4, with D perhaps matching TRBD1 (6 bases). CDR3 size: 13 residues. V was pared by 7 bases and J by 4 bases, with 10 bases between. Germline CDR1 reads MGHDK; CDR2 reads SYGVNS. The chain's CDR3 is CASMDSFNEKLFF. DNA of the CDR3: TGTGCCAGCATGGACAGCTTTAATGAAAAACTGTTTTTT. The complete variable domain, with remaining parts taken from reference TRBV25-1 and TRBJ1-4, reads EADIYQTPRYLVIGTGKKITLECSQTMGHDKMYWYQQDPGMELHLIHYSYGVNSTEKGDLSSESTVSRIRTEHFPLTLESARPSHTSQYLCASMDSFNEKLFFGSGTQLSVL.

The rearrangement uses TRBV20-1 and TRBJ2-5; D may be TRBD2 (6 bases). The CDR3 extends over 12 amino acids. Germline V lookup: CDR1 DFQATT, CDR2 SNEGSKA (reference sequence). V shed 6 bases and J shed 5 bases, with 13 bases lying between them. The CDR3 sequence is CSAGDSRETQYF. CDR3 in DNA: TGCAGTGCCGGGGACTCACGGGAGACCCAGTACTTC.

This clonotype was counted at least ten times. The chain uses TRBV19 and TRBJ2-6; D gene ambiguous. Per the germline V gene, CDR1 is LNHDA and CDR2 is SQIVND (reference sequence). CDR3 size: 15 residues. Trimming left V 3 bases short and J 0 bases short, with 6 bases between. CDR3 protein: CASSMRSSGANVLTF. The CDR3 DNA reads TGTGCCAGTAGTATGCGAAGCTCTGGGGCCAACGTCCTGACTTTC.

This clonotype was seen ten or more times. CDR3 DNA sequence: TGTGCCATCAGTAAAAAACAGGGGACGATCACTGAAGCTTTCTTT. Protein sequence: CAISKKQGTITEAFF. The rearrangement uses TRBV10-3 and TRBJ1-1, with TRBD1 matching 7 bases. CDR3 length: 15 amino acids. The V and J ends lost 5 bases and 4 bases, in that order; junction bases with no gene match: 10. The germline CDR1 and CDR2 sequences are ENHRY and SYGVKD.

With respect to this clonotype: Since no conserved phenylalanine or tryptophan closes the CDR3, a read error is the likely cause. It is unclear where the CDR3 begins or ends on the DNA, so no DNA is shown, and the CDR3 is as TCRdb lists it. CDR3 amino acids: CASSLYRG. The V gene is TRBV7-2, the J gene TRBJ2-2; TRBD1 is the table's D call and was not checked against the DNA. Inclusive of both ends, the CDR3 amounts to 8 amino acids. Germline assignment: CDR1 SGHTA and CDR2 FQGNSA.